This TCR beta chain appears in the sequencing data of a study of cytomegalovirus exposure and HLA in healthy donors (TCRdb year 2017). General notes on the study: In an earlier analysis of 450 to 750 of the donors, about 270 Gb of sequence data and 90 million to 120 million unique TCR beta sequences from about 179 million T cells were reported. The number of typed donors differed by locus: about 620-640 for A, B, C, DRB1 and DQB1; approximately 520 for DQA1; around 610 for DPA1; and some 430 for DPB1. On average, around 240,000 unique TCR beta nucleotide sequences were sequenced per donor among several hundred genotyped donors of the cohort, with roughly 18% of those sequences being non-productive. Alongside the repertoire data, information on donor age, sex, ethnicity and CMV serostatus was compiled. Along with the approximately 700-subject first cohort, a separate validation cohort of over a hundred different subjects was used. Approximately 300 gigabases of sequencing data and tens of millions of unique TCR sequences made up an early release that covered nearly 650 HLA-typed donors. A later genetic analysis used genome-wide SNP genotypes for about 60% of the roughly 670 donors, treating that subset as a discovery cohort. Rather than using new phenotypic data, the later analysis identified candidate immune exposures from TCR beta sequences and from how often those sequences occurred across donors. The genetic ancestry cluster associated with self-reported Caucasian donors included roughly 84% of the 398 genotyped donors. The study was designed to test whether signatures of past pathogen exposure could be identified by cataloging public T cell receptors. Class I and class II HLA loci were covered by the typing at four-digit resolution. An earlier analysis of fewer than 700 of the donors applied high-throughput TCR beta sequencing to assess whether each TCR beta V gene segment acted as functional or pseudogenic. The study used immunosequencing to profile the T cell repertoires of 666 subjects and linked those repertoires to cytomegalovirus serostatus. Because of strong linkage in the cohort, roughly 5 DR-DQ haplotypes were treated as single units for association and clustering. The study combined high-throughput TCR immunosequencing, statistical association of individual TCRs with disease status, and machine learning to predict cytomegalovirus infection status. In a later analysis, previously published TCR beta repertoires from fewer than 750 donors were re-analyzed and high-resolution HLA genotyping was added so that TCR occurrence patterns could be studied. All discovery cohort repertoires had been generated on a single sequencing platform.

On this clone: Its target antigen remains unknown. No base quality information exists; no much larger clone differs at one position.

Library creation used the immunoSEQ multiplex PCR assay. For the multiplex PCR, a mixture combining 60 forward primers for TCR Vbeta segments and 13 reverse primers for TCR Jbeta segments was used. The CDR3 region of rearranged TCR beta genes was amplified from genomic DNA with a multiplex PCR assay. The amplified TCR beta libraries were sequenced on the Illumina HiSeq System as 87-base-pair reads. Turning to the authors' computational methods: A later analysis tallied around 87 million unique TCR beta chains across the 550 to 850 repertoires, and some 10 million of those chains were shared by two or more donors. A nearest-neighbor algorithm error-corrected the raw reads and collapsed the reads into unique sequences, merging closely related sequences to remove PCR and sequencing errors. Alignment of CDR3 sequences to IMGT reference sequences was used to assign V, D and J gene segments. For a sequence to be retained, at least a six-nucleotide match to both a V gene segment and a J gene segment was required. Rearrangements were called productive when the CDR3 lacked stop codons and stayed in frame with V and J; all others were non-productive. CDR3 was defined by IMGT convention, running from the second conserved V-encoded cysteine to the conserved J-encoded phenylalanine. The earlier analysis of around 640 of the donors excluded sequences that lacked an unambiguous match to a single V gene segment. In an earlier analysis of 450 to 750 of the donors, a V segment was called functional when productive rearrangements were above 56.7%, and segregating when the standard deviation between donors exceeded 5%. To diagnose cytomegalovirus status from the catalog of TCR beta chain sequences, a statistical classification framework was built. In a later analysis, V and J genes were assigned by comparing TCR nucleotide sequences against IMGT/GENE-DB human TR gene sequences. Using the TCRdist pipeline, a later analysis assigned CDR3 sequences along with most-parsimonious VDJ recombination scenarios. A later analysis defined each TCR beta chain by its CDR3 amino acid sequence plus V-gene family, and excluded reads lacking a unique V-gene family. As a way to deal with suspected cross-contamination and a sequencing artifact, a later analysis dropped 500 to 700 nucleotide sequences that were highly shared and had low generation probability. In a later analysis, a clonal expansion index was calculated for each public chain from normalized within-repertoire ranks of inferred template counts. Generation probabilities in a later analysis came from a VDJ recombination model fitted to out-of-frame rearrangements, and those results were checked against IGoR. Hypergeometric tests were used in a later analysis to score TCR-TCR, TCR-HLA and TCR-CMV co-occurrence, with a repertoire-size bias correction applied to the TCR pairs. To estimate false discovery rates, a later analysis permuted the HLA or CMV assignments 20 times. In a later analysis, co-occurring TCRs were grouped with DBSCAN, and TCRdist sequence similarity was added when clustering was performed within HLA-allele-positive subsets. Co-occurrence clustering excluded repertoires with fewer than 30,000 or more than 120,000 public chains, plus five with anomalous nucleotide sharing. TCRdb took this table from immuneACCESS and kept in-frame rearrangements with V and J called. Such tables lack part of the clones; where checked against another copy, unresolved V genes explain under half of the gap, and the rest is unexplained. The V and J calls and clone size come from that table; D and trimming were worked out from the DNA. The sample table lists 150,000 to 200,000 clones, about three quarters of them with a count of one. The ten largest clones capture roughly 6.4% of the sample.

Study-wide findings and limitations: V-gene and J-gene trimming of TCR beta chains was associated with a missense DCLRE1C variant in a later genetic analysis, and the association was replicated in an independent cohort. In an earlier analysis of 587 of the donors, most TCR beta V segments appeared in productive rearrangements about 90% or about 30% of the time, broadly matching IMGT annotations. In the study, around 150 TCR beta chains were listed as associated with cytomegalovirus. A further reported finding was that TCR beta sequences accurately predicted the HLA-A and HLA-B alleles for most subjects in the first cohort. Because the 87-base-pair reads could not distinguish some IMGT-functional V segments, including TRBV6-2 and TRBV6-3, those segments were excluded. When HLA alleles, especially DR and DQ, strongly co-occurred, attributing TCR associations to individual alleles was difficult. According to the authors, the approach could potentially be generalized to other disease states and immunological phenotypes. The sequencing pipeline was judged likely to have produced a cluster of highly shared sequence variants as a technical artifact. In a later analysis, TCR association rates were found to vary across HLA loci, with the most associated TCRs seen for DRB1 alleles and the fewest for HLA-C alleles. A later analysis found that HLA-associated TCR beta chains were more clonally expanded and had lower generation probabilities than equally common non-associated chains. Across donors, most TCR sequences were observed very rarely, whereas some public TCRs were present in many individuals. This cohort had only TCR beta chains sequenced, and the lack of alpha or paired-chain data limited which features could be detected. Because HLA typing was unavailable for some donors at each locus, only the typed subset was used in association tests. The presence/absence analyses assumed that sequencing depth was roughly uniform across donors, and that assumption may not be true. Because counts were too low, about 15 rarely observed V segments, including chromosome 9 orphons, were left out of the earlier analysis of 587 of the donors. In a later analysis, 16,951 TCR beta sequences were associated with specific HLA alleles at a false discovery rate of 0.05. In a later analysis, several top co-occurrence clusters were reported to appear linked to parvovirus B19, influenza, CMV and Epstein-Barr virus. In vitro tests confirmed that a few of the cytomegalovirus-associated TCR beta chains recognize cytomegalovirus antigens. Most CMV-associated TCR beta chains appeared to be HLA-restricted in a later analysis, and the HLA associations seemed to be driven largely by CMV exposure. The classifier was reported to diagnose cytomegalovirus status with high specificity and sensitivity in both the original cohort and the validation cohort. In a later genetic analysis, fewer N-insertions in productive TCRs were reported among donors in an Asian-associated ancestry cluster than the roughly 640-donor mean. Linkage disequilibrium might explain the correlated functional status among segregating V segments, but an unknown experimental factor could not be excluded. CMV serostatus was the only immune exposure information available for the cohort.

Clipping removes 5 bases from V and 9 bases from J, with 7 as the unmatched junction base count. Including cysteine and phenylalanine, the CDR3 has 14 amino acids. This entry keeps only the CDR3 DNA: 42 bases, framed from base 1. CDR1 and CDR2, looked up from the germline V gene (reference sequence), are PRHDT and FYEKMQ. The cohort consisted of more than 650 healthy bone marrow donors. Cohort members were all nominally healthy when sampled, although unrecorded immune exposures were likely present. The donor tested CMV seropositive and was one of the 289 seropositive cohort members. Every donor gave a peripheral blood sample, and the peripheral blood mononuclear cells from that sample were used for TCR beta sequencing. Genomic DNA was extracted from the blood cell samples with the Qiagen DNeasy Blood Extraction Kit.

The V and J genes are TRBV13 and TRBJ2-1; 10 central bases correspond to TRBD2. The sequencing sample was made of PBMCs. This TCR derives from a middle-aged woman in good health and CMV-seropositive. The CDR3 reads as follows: CASSTGTSVGEQFF. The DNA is TGTGCCAGCAGCACCGGGACTAGCGTTGGTGAGCAGTTCTTC.